What follows are 16 T cell receptor beta chains derived from one specimen sequenced in a study of Graves' ophthalmopathy and Graves' hyperthyroidism. TCR beta CDR3 amplification used RNA transcripts. After a first-round RT-PCR with HTBI primers, a second-round multiplex PCR was run. TCRdb re-called the multiplex PCR reads through MiXCR, storing one row per CDR3 protein. The sample carries fewer than 650,000 distinct CDR3 sequences, about 24% recorded once. Sequences were obtained from peripheral blood. These receptors were collected from a woman in her late teens or twenties with stable Graves' hyperthyroidism. Some clones in this sample may be carry-over from other donors' samples.

A few counts support this clonotype. This may arise from a read error, as a much more abundant clone is one base away. V is TRBV11-2 and J is TRBJ2-2; a weak D match, TRBD2 (6 bases). Germline lookup yields CDR1 SGHAT and CDR2 FQNNGV. The CDR3 covers 13 residues. The chain's CDR3 is CASSSEIHGGLFF. DNA of the CDR3: TGTGCCAGCAGCTCGGAAATTCACGGGGGGCTGTTTTTT.

This clonotype was observed at least ten times. The genes are TRBV30 and TRBJ1-6; D call uncertain. This CDR3 has 15 residues. CDR1 and CDR2 from the germline V gene are GTSNPN and SVGIG (reference sequence). V was trimmed by 0 bases and J by 2 bases, leaving 8 bases between them. The CDR3 region is CAWSVGSTYNSPLHF. The CDR3 DNA follows: TGTGCCTGGAGTGTCGGCAGTACCTATAATTCACCCCTCCACTTT.

This clonotype has at least ten counts. The chain combines TRBV6-1 with TRBJ1-5; 8 bases agree with TRBD1. The CDR3 spans 13 residues. The germline CDR1 and CDR2 sequences are MNHNS and SASEGT. The trim removed 6 bases at V and 6 bases at J, leaving 4 bases unmatched. The CDR3 coding sequence is TGTGCCAGCAGACAGGACAGGGCTCAGCCCCAGCATTTT. Translating gives CASRQDRAQPQHF.

There are many counts of this clonotype. The V call is TRBV6-1, the J call TRBJ1-6, with D perhaps TRBD1 (5 bases). The CDR3 is made up of 13 amino acids. The germline gives CDR1 MNHNS, CDR2 SASEGT. V was pared by 5 bases and J by 10 bases, with 12 bases between. The CDR3 sequence: CASSPEGVSPLHF. DNA for the CDR3: TGTGCCAGCAGTCCAGAAGGGGTGTCACCCCTCCACTTT.

Here the CDR3 DNA reads TGTGCCAGCAGTACCTGGGGCGGGGCGGAGACCCAGTACTTC. Translation: CASSTWGGAETQYF. The chain recombines TRBV6-1 with TRBJ2-5, with a tentative D call TRBD2 (6 bases). V gave up 5 bases and J gave up 5 bases, with 15 bases separating them. Germline V gene data show CDR1 as MNHNS and CDR2 as SASEGT. The CDR3 has 14 residues.

This clonotype was picked up a small number of times. The rearrangement links TRBV19 to TRBJ2-7; 11 bases line up with TRBD2. Germline V gene data show CDR1 as LNHDA and CDR2 as SQIVND (reference sequence). The junction had 10 bases not matched to a gene; V was cut back by 3 bases and J by 3 bases. CDR3 length equals 17 residues. The CDR3: CASSIAGTSGGVYEQYF. The CDR3 nucleotides read TGTGCCAGTAGTATCGCCGGGACTAGCGGCGGCGTCTACGAGCAGTACTTC.

The chain links TRBV6-2 or TRBV6-3 to TRBJ2-7, with no clear D. V lost 0 bases to trimming and J lost 1 base, with 7 bases between them. Germline V gives CDR1 MNHEY, CDR2 SVGEGT. CDR3 length equals 14 residues. CDR3 protein: CASSYSDTSYEQYF. The CDR3 region has the DNA TGTGCCAGCAGTTACTCCGACACATCCTACGAGCAGTACTTC.

Many counts were recorded for this clonotype. The DNA of the CDR3 is TGTGCCAGCAGCTTAAATCGGTTGGGGGGAGCTTTCTTT. It specifies CASSLNRLGGAFF. This sequence joins TRBV11-2 and TRBJ1-1; D is perhaps TRBD1 (5 bases). Germline CDR1 reads SGHAT; CDR2 reads FQNNGV. V dropped 2 bases and J dropped 10 bases, with 14 bases sitting between them. The CDR3 runs 13 residues.

The V gene is TRBV19, the J gene TRBJ1-5, with D uncertain. The germline V and J ends were trimmed by 10 bases and 7 bases, with 11 bases remaining between them. The CDR3 sequence is 11 residues long. The germline gives CDR1 LNHDA, CDR2 SQIVND (reference sequence). The CDR3 protein is CATTEGQPQHF. In DNA form, the CDR3 reads TGTGCCACAACCGAGGGACAGCCCCAGCATTTT.

The chain has TRBV6-1 and TRBJ1-6; D is ambiguous. This CDR3 has 13 residues. Germline values: CDR1 MNHNS, CDR2 SASEGT. V lost 1 base to trimming and J lost 8 bases, with 6 bases between them. In nucleotides, the CDR3 is TGTGCCAGCAGTGAAGATCCAGATTCACCCCTCCACTTT. Amino acids: CASSEDPDSPLHF.

The table lists this clonotype with many counts. The CDR3: CASSDLAGTQETQYF. Written as DNA, the CDR3 is TGTGCCAGCAGTGACCTAGCGGGGACCCAAGAGACCCAGTACTTC. V is TRBV2 and J is TRBJ2-5, with 9 positions matching TRBD2. CDR1 SNHLY and CDR2 FYNNEI come from the germline V gene. The length of the CDR3 is 15 residues. The V segment lost 3 bases and the J segment 1 base; nucleotides outside the gene matches: 3.

This clonotype has ten or more counts. Here the CDR3 reads CASSPDSNQPQHF. CDR3 coding DNA: TGTGCCAGCAGTCCCGACAGCAATCAGCCCCAGCATTTT. The chain is built from TRBV18 and TRBJ1-5; D unclear. The germline CDR1 and CDR2 sequences are KGHSH and LQKENI. There are 13 residues in the CDR3. The V and J ends lost 8 bases and 1 base respectively, with 9 bases between them.

The chain has TRBV11-2 and TRBJ2-2; D gene uncertain. CDR3 length equals 15 residues. V lost 5 bases, J lost 5 bases, and 15 bases lay in between. Germline CDR1 reads SGHAT; CDR2 reads FQNNGV. The CDR3 is CASSLSAPMTGELFF. CDR3 bases: TGTGCCAGCAGCCTGTCGGCCCCAATGACCGGGGAGCTGTTTTTT.

This chain connects TRBV6-1 to TRBJ2-7; unclear D gene. The germline V gene encodes CDR1 MNHNS and CDR2 SASEGT. The CDR3 contains 13 residues. V was cut by 4 bases and J by 3 bases, with 10 bases left in between. CDR3 amino acids: CASSVGTFYEQYF. The CDR3, as DNA: TGTGCCAGCAGTGTGGGCACCTTCTACGAGCAGTACTTC.

The chain uses TRBV28 and TRBJ1-6; no clear D. V was clipped by 10 bases and J by 8 bases, with 15 bases between them. CDR3 length: 13 residues. The germline CDR1 and CDR2 sequences are MDHEN and SYDVKM. The CDR3 spells CATITGRDSPLHF. The CDR3 DNA is TGTGCCACCATCACTGGGAGAGATTCACCCCTCCACTTT. The full variable domain, completed using reference TRBV28 and TRBJ1-6, is DVKVTQSSRYLVKRTGEKVFLECVQDMDHENMFWYRQDPGLGLRLIYFSYDVKMKEKGDIPEGYSVSREKKERFSLILESASTNQTSMYLCATITGRDSPLHFGNGTRLTVT.

In the case of this clonotype: This could be a read error, since a much larger clone is one nucleotide away. This chain uses TRBV29-1 with TRBJ1-1, with a possible D match to TRBD1 (5 bases). This CDR3 spans 12 amino acids. Germline-derived CDR1 and CDR2 are SQVTM and ANQGSEA. The V end was cut by 3 bases, the J end by 7 bases, with 12 bases between. The DNA for the CDR3 is TGCAGCGTTGATCATGGGGGTATTGAAGCTTTCTTT. Encoded protein: CSVDHGGIEAFF.